This T cell receptor beta chain was sequenced for a study of T cells after yellow fever vaccination. This clonotype showed up many times. Its antigen is as yet unknown. Each CDR3 protein gets one entry after TCRdb re-called the 5' RACE reads with MiXCR. Found here are 150,000 or so distinct CDR3 sequences, 5.5% to 7.5% of them singletons; the top ten hold more than 2.5%. The CDR3 extends over 15 amino acids. With 3 bases clipped from V and 6 bases from J, the junction kept 9 bases outside the gene matches. Germline loops: CDR1 SEHNR, CDR2 FQNEAQ (reference sequence). Overall study findings and caveats: There was a possibility that FACS-sorted repertoires contained abundant clonotypes contaminating from the bulk population. Boosting was followed by the reappearance of most primary-vaccination clones (just under 98% CD4, around 86% CD8). Across the CD4 and CD8 compartments, a small share of clonotypes was present in both.

The source of this sequence is a man younger than 30 who received the YFV17D yellow fever vaccine. Sequencing was performed on CD4+ T cells sorted from PBMCs, taken around 5 days after the first yellow fever vaccination. The rearrangement links TRBV7-9 to TRBJ2-5; 8 bases map to TRBD2. CDR3 bases: TGTGCCAGCAGCTTCCAGACTAGCGAGTTACAGACCCAGTACTTC. Translated, it gives CASSFQTSELQTQYF.